What follows describes a single T cell receptor beta chain. Clones were read by immunoSEQ multiplex PCR, and TCRdb kept only the in-frame ones, dropping some. The sample lists about 200,000 clones; about nine tenths were seen once. This specimen comes from a study of control samples from healthy donors and cancer patients. The V and J ends lost 3 bases and 8 bases respectively, with 13 bases between them. Germline V gene data show CDR1 as GTSNPN and CDR2 as SVGIG (reference sequence). CDR3 length: 13 residues. The sample consisted of blood. This rearrangement joins TRBV30 to TRBJ1-4; D unclear. The clonotype comes from a man between 25 and 39 years old in good health. The CDR3, as DNA: TGTGCCTGGAGCCGGACTCAAGGAGAAAAACTGTTTTTT. It codes for CAWSRTQGEKLFF.